These T cell receptor beta chains were read from a single sample in a study of OX40 agonist ivuxolimab in advanced cancers. The method was immunoSEQ multiplex PCR; TCRdb's version includes in-frame clones alone and lacks a portion of them. The sample lists about 94,000 clones; 91% were seen once. This material consisted of CD4+ or CD8+ T cells sorted from blood, taken in a trial of the OX40 agonist ivuxolimab. These receptors all stem from an adult with an advanced solid tumor such as melanoma, head and neck, liver or kidney cancer. Both conserved end residues are part of each CDR3. D genes are given only for firm matches. Size tells how often a clone was seen (once, few, many) or the class of an expanded clone, and some rows leave it out.

J gene: TRBJ1-2
V gene: TRBV27
clone size: .
D gene: TRBD1
CDR3 DNA: TGTGCCAGCAGTTTAGACGGGACAGGGTATGGCTACACCTTC
CDR3 protein: CASSLDGTGYGYTF

J gene: TRBJ2-1
V gene: TRBV6-6
clone size: .
D gene: TRBD2
CDR3 DNA: TGTGCCAGCAGCCAGACTAGCGGGGGATACAATGAGCAGTTCTTC
CDR3 protein: CASSQTSGGYNEQFF

J gene: TRBJ2-3
V gene: TRBV7-8
clone size: .
D gene: TRBD2
CDR3 DNA: TGTGCCAGCAGCTTGCGGGAGAGCGCGGATACGCAGTATTTT
CDR3 protein: CASSLRESADTQYF

J gene: TRBJ2-3
V gene: TRBV7-2
clone size: .
D gene: .
CDR3 DNA: TGTGCCAGCAGCTTAGATCAGGGCGCAGATACGCAGTATTTT
CDR3 protein: CASSLDQGADTQYF

J gene: TRBJ1-2
V gene: TRBV5-1
clone size: .
D gene: TRBD1
CDR3 DNA: TGCGCCAGCAGCCAAGGGACAGGGCCCCGGTATGGCTACACCTTC
CDR3 protein: CASSQGTGPRYGYTF

J gene: TRBJ2-2
V gene: TRBV21-1
clone size: .
D gene: .
CDR3 DNA: TGTGCCAGCAGCCCTGGAGTGTTGGGGAACACCGGGGAGCTGTTTTTT
CDR3 protein: CASSPGVLGNTGELFF

J gene: TRBJ2-3
V gene: TRBV29-1
clone size: .
D gene: .
CDR3 DNA: TGCAGCGTTGAAAACCCGGGAGAACCAGATACGCAGTATTTT
CDR3 protein: CSVENPGEPDTQYF

J gene: TRBJ1-4
V gene: TRBV30
clone size: .
D gene: .
CDR3 DNA: TGTGCCTGGAGCTTAAATGAAAAACTGTTTTTT
CDR3 protein: CAWSLNEKLFF

J gene: TRBJ2-3
V gene: TRBV9
clone size: .
D gene: TRBD1
CDR3 DNA: TGTGCCAGCAGCGGTTACAGGGGCGCAGGAGATACGCAGTATTTT
CDR3 protein: CASSGYRGAGDTQYF

J gene: TRBJ2-3
V gene: TRBV7-9
clone size: .
D gene: TRBD2
CDR3 DNA: TGTGCCAGCAGCCCTCGGGTCGGGAGGGCGAATACGCAGTATTTT
CDR3 protein: CASSPRVGRANTQYF

J gene: TRBJ2-5
V gene: TRBV5-4
clone size: .
D gene: .
CDR3 DNA: TGTGCCAGCAGCTTGCGAGGGAGGACCCGGGAGACCCAGTACTTC
CDR3 protein: CASSLRGRTRETQYF

J gene: TRBJ2-5
V gene: TRBV7-2
clone size: .
D gene: .
CDR3 DNA: TGTGCCAGCAGCTTAGCCGAGGGGTTGTGGGAGCCGAAGACCCAGTACTTC
CDR3 protein: CASSLAEGLWEPKTQYF

J gene: TRBJ2-7
V gene: TRBV27
clone size: once
D gene: TRBD2
CDR3 DNA: TGTGCCAGCAGTCCAAGACTAGCGGAGACTACGGTGGAGCAGTACTTC
CDR3 protein: CASSPRLAETTVEQYF

J gene: TRBJ2-2
V gene: TRBV7-2
clone size: .
D gene: .
CDR3 DNA: TGTGCCAGCAGCTTAGGAGCCGGGGAGCTGTTTTTT
CDR3 protein: CASSLGAGELFF

J gene: TRBJ1-5
V gene: TRBV18
clone size: .
D gene: .
CDR3 DNA: TGTGCCAGCTCACCAAGTATCGGGGTTGGTCAGCCCCAGCATTTT
CDR3 protein: CASSPSIGVGQPQHF

J gene: TRBJ2-3
V gene: TRBV7-2
clone size: .
D gene: TRBD2
CDR3 DNA: TGTGCCAGCAGCAGAAGCGGGAGGAGAGATACGCAGTATTTT
CDR3 protein: CASSRSGRRDTQYF

J gene: TRBJ2-2
V gene: TRBV29-1
clone size: .
D gene: .
CDR3 DNA: TGCAGCGTTGATTCAGGGGTCGACACCGGGGAGCTGTTTTTT
CDR3 protein: CSVDSGVDTGELFF

J gene: TRBJ2-7
V gene: TRBV4-2
clone size: .
D gene: .
CDR3 DNA: TGTGCCAGCAGCCAAGATATGGGGGGCTTCTCCTACGAGCAGTACTTC
CDR3 protein: CASSQDMGGFSYEQYF

J gene: TRBJ2-7
V gene: TRBV5-1
clone size: once
D gene: TRBD2
CDR3 DNA: TGCGCCAGCAGCCTGGGGACTAGCGGGAGGCACAGCTCCTACGAGCAGTACTTC
CDR3 protein: CASSLGTSGRHSSYEQYF

J gene: TRBJ1-4
V gene: TRBV4-2
clone size: .
D gene: .
CDR3 DNA: TGTGCCAGCAGCCAAGGGACAGTGGTATTGGCCTCAACTAATGAAAAACTGTTTTTT
CDR3 protein: CASSQGTVVLASTNEKLFF

J gene: TRBJ1-3
V gene: TRBV5-1
clone size: .
D gene: .
CDR3 DNA: TGCGCCAGCAGCTTCGTGACAGCAGACTTCTCTGGAAACACCATATATTTT
CDR3 protein: CASSFVTADFSGNTIYF

J gene: TRBJ2-5
V gene: TRBV5-4
clone size: .
D gene: .
CDR3 DNA: TGTGCCAGCAGCAGACAACAGGCGCAAGAGACCCAGTACTTC
CDR3 protein: CASSRQQAQETQYF

J gene: TRBJ1-2
V gene: TRBV6-5
clone size: .
D gene: .
CDR3 DNA: TGTGCCAGCAGCGACCCGGGACCTAACAGGGCCGGCTACACCTTC
CDR3 protein: CASSDPGPNRAGYTF

J gene: TRBJ1-1
V gene: TRBV5-6
clone size: .
D gene: .
CDR3 DNA: TGTGCCAGCAGCTTGATCGCAGGGGCCCTTGAAGCTTTCTTT
CDR3 protein: CASSLIAGALEAFF

J gene: TRBJ1-3
V gene: TRBV5-1
clone size: .
D gene: .
CDR3 DNA: TGCGCCAGCAGTTTAGATCACTCTGGAAACACCATATATTTT
CDR3 protein: CASSLDHSGNTIYF

J gene: TRBJ1-2
V gene: TRBV6-5
clone size: .
D gene: .
CDR3 DNA: TGTGCCAGCAGGGAAAGCCTAGGGGGAAAGGGCTACACCTTC
CDR3 protein: CASRESLGGKGYTF

J gene: TRBJ2-1
V gene: TRBV10-2
clone size: .
D gene: TRBD2
CDR3 DNA: TGCGCCAGTCAAGCGGGAGCTGCCCCCGGTGAGCAGTTCTTC
CDR3 protein: CASQAGAAPGEQFF

J gene: TRBJ2-7
V gene: TRBV2
clone size: .
D gene: .
CDR3 DNA: TGTGCCAGCAGTGAAGCTAGGCAGACCTCCTACGAGCAGTACTTC
CDR3 protein: CASSEARQTSYEQYF

J gene: TRBJ2-5
V gene: TRBV4-3
clone size: once
D gene: .
CDR3 DNA: TGCGCCAGCAGCCAAGATGGGACTCCCCAAGAGACCCAGTACTTC
CDR3 protein: CASSQDGTPQETQYF